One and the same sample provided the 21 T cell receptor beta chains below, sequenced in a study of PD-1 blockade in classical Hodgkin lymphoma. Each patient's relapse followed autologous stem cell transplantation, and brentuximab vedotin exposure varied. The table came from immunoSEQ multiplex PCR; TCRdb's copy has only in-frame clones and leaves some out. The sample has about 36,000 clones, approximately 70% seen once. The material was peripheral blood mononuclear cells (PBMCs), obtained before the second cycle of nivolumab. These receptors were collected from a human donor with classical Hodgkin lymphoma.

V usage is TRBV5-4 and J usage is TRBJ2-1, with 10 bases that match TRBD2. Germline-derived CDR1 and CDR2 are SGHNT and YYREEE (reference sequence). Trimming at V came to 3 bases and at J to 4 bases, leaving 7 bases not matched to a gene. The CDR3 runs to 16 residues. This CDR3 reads CASSYGAGGAYNEQFF. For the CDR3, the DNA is TGTGCCAGCAGCTACGGAGCGGGAGGGGCTTACAATGAGCAGTTCTTC.

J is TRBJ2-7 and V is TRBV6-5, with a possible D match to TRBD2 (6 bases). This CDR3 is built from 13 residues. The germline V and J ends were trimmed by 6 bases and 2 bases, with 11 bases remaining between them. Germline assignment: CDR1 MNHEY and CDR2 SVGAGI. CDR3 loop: CASREGSAYEQYF. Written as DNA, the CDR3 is TGTGCCAGCAGGGAGGGGAGTGCCTACGAGCAGTACTTC.

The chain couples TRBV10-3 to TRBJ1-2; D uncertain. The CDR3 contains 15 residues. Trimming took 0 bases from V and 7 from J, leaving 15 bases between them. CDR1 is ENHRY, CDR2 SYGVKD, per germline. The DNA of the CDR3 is TGTGCCATCAGTGAGTCGGGGATTAGGACGTCTGGCTACACCTTC. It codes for CAISESGIRTSGYTF.

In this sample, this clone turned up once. CDR3 loop: CASSYSRSWANYGYTF. In nucleotides, the CDR3 is TGTGCCAGCAGTTACTCGCGTTCCTGGGCGAACTATGGCTACACCTTC. The V gene is TRBV6-5, the J gene TRBJ1-2; no definite D call. CDR1 is MNHEY and CDR2 is SVGAGI in the germline V gene. CDR3 size: 16 residues. Trimming took 0 bases from V and 2 from J, leaving 13 bases between them.

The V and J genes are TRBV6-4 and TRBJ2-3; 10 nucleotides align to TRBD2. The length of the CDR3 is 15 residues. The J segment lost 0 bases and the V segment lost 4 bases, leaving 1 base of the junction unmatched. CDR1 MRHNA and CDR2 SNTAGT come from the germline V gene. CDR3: CASSVTSGSTDTQYF. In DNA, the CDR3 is TGTGCCAGCAGTGTGACTAGCGGGAGCACAGATACGCAGTATTTT.

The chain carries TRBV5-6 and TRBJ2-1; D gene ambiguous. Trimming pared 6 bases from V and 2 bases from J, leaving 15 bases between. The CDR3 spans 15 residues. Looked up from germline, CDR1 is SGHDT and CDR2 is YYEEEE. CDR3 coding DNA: TGTGCCAGCACCTCATTCTCCTTGGCCTACAATGAGCAGTTCTTC. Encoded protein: CASTSFSLAYNEQFF. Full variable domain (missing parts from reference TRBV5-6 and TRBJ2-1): DAGVTQSPTHLIKTRGQQVTLRCSPKSGHDTVSWYQQALGQGPQFIFQYYEEEERQRGNFPDRFSGHQFPNYSSELNVNALLLGDSALYLCASTSFSLAYNEQFFGPGTRLTVL.

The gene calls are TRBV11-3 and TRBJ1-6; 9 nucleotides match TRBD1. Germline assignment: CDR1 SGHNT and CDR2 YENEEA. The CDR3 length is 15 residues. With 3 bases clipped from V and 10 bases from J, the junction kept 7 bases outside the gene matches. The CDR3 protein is CASSFEQGARSPLHF. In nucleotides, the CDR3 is TGTGCCAGCAGCTTCGAACAGGGGGCGAGATCACCCCTCCACTTT.

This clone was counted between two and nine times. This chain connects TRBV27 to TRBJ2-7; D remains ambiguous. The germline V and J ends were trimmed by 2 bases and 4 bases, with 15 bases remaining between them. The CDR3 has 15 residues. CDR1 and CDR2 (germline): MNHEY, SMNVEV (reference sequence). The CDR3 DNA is TGTGCCAGCAGTTTAAGCCCCTCAGGCCAATACGAGCAGTACTTC. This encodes CASSLSPSGQYEQYF.

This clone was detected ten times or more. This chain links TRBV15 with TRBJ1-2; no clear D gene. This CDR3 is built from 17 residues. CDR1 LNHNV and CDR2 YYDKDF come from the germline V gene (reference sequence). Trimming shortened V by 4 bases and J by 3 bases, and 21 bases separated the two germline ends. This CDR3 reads CATSKGRSPKLDYGYTF. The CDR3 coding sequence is TGTGCCACCAGCAAAGGGAGAAGTCCTAAGCTCGACTATGGCTACACCTTC.

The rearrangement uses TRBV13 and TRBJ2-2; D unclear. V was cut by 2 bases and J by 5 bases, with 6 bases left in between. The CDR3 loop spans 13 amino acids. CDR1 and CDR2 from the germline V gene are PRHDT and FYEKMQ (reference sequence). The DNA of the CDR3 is TGTGCCAGCAGCTTATGGGAAACCGGGGAGCTGTTTTTT. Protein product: CASSLWETGELFF.

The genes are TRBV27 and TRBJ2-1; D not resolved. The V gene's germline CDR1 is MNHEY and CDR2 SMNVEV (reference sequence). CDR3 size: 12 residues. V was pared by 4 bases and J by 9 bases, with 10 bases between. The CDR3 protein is CASSSTVGEQFF. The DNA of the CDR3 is TGTGCCAGCAGTTCGACCGTGGGTGAGCAGTTCTTC.

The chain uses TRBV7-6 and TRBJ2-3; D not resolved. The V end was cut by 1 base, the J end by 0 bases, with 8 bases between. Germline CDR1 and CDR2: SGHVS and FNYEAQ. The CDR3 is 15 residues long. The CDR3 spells CASSLGLPSTDTQYF. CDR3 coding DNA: TGTGCCAGCAGCTTAGGACTCCCTAGCACAGATACGCAGTATTTT. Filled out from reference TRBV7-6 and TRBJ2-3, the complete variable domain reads GAGVSQSPRYKVTKRGQDVALRCDPISGHVSLYWYRQALGQGPEFLTYFNYEAQQDKSGLPNDRFSAERPEGSISTLTIQRTEQRDSAMYRCASSLGLPSTDTQYFGPGTRLTVL.

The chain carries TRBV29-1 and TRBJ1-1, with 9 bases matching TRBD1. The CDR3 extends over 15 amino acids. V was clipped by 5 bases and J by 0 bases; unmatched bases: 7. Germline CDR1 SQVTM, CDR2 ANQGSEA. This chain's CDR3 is CSVRTGATMNTEAFF. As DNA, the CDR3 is TGCAGCGTTCGGACAGGGGCAACGATGAACACTGAAGCTTTCTTT. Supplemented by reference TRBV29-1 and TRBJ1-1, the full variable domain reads SAVISQKPSRDICQRGTSLTIQCQVDSQVTMMFWYRQQPGQSLTLIATANQGSEATYESGFVIDKFPISRPNLTFSTLTVSNMSPEDSSIYLCSVRTGATMNTEAFFGQGTRLTVV.

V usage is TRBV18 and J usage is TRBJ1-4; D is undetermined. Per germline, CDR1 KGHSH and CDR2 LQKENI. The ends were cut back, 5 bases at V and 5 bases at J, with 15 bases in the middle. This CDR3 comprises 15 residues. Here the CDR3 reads CASSNFVAANEKLFF. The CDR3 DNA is TGTGCCAGCTCAAATTTCGTGGCTGCAAATGAAAAACTGTTTTTT.

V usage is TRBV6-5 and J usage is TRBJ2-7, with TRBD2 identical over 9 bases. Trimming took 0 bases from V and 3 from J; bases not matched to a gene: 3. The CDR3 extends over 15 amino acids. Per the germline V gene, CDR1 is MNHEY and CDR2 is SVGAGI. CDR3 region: CASSYSSGGIYEQYF. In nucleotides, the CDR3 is TGTGCCAGCAGTTACTCTAGCGGGGGAATCTACGAGCAGTACTTC.

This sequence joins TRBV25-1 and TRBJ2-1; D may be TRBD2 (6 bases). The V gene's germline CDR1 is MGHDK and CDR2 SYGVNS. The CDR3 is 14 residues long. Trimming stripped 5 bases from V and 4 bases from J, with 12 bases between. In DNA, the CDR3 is TGTGCCAGCAGTAACCAGGGACTGTACAATGAGCAGTTCTTC. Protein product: CASSNQGLYNEQFF.

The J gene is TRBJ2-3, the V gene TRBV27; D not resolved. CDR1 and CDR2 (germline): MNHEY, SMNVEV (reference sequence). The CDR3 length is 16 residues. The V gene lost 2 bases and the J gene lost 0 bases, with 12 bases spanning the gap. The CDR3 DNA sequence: TGTGCCAGCAGTTTAGGAGTGGGCCTTAGCACAGATACGCAGTATTTT. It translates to CASSLGVGLSTDTQYF.

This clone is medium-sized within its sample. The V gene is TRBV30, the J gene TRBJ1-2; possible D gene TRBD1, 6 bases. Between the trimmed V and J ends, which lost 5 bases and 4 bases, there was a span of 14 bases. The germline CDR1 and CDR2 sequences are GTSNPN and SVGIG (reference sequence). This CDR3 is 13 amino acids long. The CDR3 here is CAWHRDPPYGYTF. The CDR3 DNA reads TGTGCCTGGCACAGGGATCCTCCCTATGGCTACACCTTC.

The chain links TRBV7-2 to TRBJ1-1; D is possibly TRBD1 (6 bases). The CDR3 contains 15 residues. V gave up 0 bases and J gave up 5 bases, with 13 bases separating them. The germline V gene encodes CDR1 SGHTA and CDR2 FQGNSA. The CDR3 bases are TGTGCCAGCAGCTTAGCGTCAGGGGTTGAGACTGAAGCTTTCTTT. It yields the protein CASSLASGVETEAFF.

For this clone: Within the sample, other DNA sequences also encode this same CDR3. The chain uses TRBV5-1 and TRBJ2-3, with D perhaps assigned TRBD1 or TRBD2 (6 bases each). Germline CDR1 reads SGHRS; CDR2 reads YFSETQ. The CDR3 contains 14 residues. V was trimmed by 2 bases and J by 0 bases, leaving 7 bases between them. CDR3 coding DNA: TGCGCCAGCAGCTTAGGGGGGAGCACAGATACGCAGTATTTT. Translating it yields CASSLGGSTDTQYF.

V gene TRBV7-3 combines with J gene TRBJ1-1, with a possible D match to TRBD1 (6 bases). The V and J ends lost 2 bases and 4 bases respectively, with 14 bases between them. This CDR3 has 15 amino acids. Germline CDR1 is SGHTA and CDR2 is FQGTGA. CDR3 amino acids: CASSLGTPGSTEAFF. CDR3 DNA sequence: TGTGCCAGCAGCTTAGGGACACCGGGTAGCACTGAAGCTTTCTTT. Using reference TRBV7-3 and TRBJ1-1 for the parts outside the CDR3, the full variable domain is GAGVSQTPSNKVTEKGKYVELRCDPISGHTALYWYRQSLGQGPEFLIYFQGTGAADDSGLPNDRFFAVRPEGSVSTLKIQRTERGDSAVYLCASSLGTPGSTEAFFGQGTRLTVV.